This T cell receptor (beta chain) derives from a study of neurological immune-mediated disorders. General study results and limits: HTLV-1-associated myelopathy displayed the greatest TCR clonal expansion, and multiple sclerosis exhibited the smallest, lower than that of healthy controls.

The cDNA was produced through 5'RACE with 10-nucleotide random UMIs. TCRdb called the 5' RACE reads again in MiXCR, with one record for every CDR3 protein. The data contain fewer than 55,000 distinct CDR3 sequences, roughly an eighth of them seen just once; the ten biggest clones take up 9%. This CDR3 region has 15 residues. Trimming left V 5 bases short and J 5 bases short, with 18 bases between. Per germline, CDR1 MDHEN and CDR2 SYDVKM. In this sample, this clonotype turned up many times. Its antigen is not known. Sample time point: longitudinal time-point 3. Libraries used 2 million unsorted PBMCs kept frozen in RNAlater.

Material: PBMCs. The TCR sequence derives from a male donor with HTLV-1-associated myelopathy (HAM/TSP). This sequence joins TRBV28 and TRBJ1-2; the D is unclear. CDR3: CASSPPPWRGYGYTF. The CDR3 DNA reads as TGTGCCAGCAGTCCCCCTCCGTGGCGTGGATATGGCTACACCTTC.